In its sample, the clone carrying this T cell receptor (beta chain) was seen once. Original processing methods: Using reference gene primer amplification, nucleated cell counts were estimated. TCRdb keeps only in-frame clones here, not all; method: immunoSEQ multiplex PCR. V, J and clone size were drawn from that table, and D and trimming were deduced from the DNA. The table includes tens of thousands of clones, 80% to 90% detected once. Adults between roughly 18 and 100 years of age took part from fewer than 30 US areas. The sample originates from a study of blood T cell repertoires in COVID-19. Study context: Whether acute or convalescent, the COVID-19 samples came from the United States, Italy and Spain. T cells, B-cell-depleted T cells, or PBMCs provided the cDNA or gDNA that served as material.

Per germline, CDR1 KGHDR and CDR2 SFDVKD. This CDR3 contains 16 residues. J gave up 1 base and V 5 bases, and 8 bases lay outside the gene matches. Specimen: PBMCs or T cells enriched from blood (not recorded which). The TCR comes from a woman in her forties with acute COVID-19. The rearrangement uses TRBV24-1 and TRBJ2-3, with TRBD1 matching 7 bases. The DNA for the CDR3 is TGTGCCACCAGTGCCGCACAGGGGAAGGGCACAGATACGCAGTATTTT. Residues: CATSAAQGKGTDTQYF.